What follows is one T cell receptor beta chain and its context. The source of the sample is a study of blood T cell repertoires in COVID-19. Study as a whole: PBMCs, B-cell-depleted T cells, or T cells were the source of the cDNA or gDNA that made up the material.

Original data processing: Amplification from reference gene primers served as the basis for estimated nucleated cell counts. Generated by immunoSEQ multiplex PCR, the TCRdb table keeps only in-frame clones and is missing some. V and J calls plus clone size are reproduced from that table; the DNA served to infer D and trimming. The sample records 200,000 to 250,000 clones, more than 65% being singletons. Sequenced: peripheral blood. This receptor was taken from a woman older than 75 with acute or convalescent COVID-19.

The CDR3 DNA reads TGCGCCAGCAGCCAAGATCATCCCCACGGGACAGGGGTGCGCAATGAGCAGTTCTTC. Translated, it gives CASSQDHPHGTGVRNEQFF. J is TRBJ2-1 and V is TRBV4-3; 10 bases are shared with TRBD1. Germline values: CDR1 LGHNA, CDR2 YSLEER. There are 19 residues in the CDR3. V lost 0 bases, J lost 6 bases, and 14 bases stayed unmatched.